Below, 14 T cell receptor beta chains from the same sample are listed, as sequenced in a study of blood T cells in healthy people across ages (dated by TCRdb to 2013 to 2016). Library method: 5' RACE. For sequencing, an Illumina HiSeq 2500 was employed. The second PCR ran for about 7 to 11 cycles and used a J-beta primer mix along with a sample-barcoded 5' primer. In TCRdb, the public reads were trimmed at Q25 with fastp and aligned with MiXCR, with productive beta chains retained. Here each entry gathers all rows of one CDR3 protein and keeps the most common genes and DNA. This sample holds roughly 1.5 million distinct CDR3 sequences; about 42% were observed only once. The ten largest clones capture under 5% of the sample. Sequenced material: blood. The receptors were gathered from a woman aged 18 to 35 in good health.

The chain combines TRBV20-1 with TRBJ1-6; possibly TRBD1 for D (5 bases). The CDR3 contains 14 residues. V was shortened by 1 base and J by 6 bases, with 10 bases between the two germline ends. Germline CDR1 reads DFQATT; CDR2 reads SNEGSKA (reference sequence). This CDR3 reads CSARGGASNSPLHF. CDR3 coding DNA: TGCAGTGCTAGAGGTGGGGCTTCTAATTCACCCCTCCACTTT.

CDR3 protein: CASSLGSGGDYEQYF. Here the CDR3 DNA reads TGTGCCAGCAGCTTAGGGTCCGGGGGCGACTACGAGCAGTACTTC. V and J are TRBV7-2 and TRBJ2-7; D may match TRBD1 or TRBD2 (6 bases each). The CDR3 sequence is 15 residues long. Trimming removed 1 base at V and 3 bases at J, with 13 bases between. Germline V gene sequence: CDR1 SGHTA, CDR2 FQGNSA.

This clonotype came up a few times. This chain uses TRBV20-1 with TRBJ2-5; D not resolved. The CDR3 is made up of 12 amino acids. The germline V and J ends were trimmed by 0 bases and 6 bases, with 8 bases remaining between them. Germline CDR1 is DFQATT and CDR2 is SNEGSKA (reference sequence). CDR3 sequence reads: CSAREGSKTQYF. CDR3 in DNA: TGCAGTGCTAGAGAGGGGTCCAAGACCCAGTACTTC.

In this sample, this clonotype turned up a few times. The chain joins TRBV12-3 or TRBV12-4 to TRBJ1-2; D is unresolved. The CDR3 spans 12 residues. The V gene lost 5 bases and the J gene lost 10 bases, with 14 bases spanning the gap. The CDR3 nucleotides read TGTGCCAGCAGTCGCCAAACACTTACCTACACCTTC. Translating it yields CASSRQTLTYTF.

The chain recombines TRBV18 with TRBJ2-4; 12 nucleotides agree with TRBD1. The CDR3 covers 18 residues. CDR1 and CDR2 (germline): KGHSH, LQKENI. J lost 1 base, V lost 3 bases, and 7 bases had no gene match. The CDR3 reads CASSPGQGAGIAKNIQYF. In nucleotides, the CDR3 is TGTGCCAGCTCACCGGGACAGGGGGCGGGAATCGCCAAAAACATTCAGTACTTC.

This chain connects TRBV28 to TRBJ2-7; D call uncertain. The CDR3 spans 15 residues. V shed 1 base and J shed 0 bases, with 10 bases lying between them. In germline, CDR1 is MDHEN, CDR2 SYDVKM. The CDR3 nucleotides are TGTGCCAGCAGTTTATCGCCCGCGAGCTCCTACGAGCAGTACTTC. Amino acid sequence: CASSLSPASSYEQYF.

This clonotype was found a few times. The chain recombines TRBV24-1 with TRBJ2-1; D remains unclear. This CDR3 region has 16 residues. Germline CDR1 reads KGHDR; CDR2 reads SFDVKD. V shed 2 bases and J shed 1 base, with 11 bases lying between them. CDR3 DNA: TGTGCCACCAGTGATTGGAGCCCTTCTTCCTACAATGAGCAGTTCTTC. Its protein product is CATSDWSPSSYNEQFF.

The chain employs TRBV7-2 and TRBJ2-1; D is undetermined. Germline lookup yields CDR1 SGHTA and CDR2 FQGNSA. Trimming removed 1 base at V and 5 bases at J, with 6 bases between. This CDR3 is built from 13 residues. Here the CDR3 reads CASSLGSDNEQFF. CDR3 in DNA: TGTGCCAGCAGCTTAGGTTCGGACAATGAGCAGTTCTTC. Variable domain in full (rest from reference TRBV7-2 and TRBJ2-1): GAGVSQSPSNKVTEKGKDVELRCDPISGHTALYWYRQSLGQGLEFLIYFQGNSAPDKSGLPSDRFSAERTGGSVSTLTIQRTQQEDSAVYLCASSLGSDNEQFFGPGTRLTVL.

The J gene is TRBJ2-7, the V gene TRBV29-1; D remains unclear. The germline V gene has CDR1 SQVTM and CDR2 ANQGSEA. The ends were cut back, 2 bases at V and 2 bases at J, with 10 bases in the middle. This CDR3 spans 13 amino acids. The CDR3 nucleotides read TGCAGCGTTGAAACAGAAAAGGCCTACGAGCAGTACTTC. Protein: CSVETEKAYEQYF.

V gene TRBV7-2 combines with J gene TRBJ1-1, with a possible D match to TRBD1 (6 bases). Germline CDR1 reads SGHTA; CDR2 reads FQGNSA. V dropped 6 bases and J dropped 7 bases, with 9 bases sitting between them. The CDR3 is made up of 11 amino acids. For the CDR3, the DNA is TGTGCCAGCAGGGCAGGGGTTGAAGCTTTCTTT. Its translation: CASRAGVEAFF.

This clonotype was picked up a small number of times. The chain is built from TRBV6-1 and TRBJ2-5; D gene uncertain. CDR1 and CDR2 from the germline V gene are MNHNS and SASEGT. Trimming took off 6 bases at V and 2 bases at J, with 16 bases between the two ends. The CDR3 runs 15 residues. The CDR3 nucleotides read TGTGCCAGCAGAGAACGTTATCCTGGGCAAGAGACCCAGTACTTC. As protein: CASRERYPGQETQYF.

The genes are TRBV11-2 and TRBJ2-3; perhaps TRBD2 as D (6 bases). Germline CDR1 reads SGHAT; CDR2 reads FQNNGV. This CDR3 region has 16 residues. V was trimmed by 5 bases and J by 3 bases, leaving 18 bases between them. The CDR3 reads CASSPVWAGQTDTQYF. DNA of the CDR3: TGTGCCAGCAGCCCTGTTTGGGCGGGGCAAACAGATACGCAGTATTTT.

This clonotype turned up a few times. V gene TRBV6-2 or TRBV6-3 combines with J gene TRBJ2-1; D remains ambiguous. CDR1 and CDR2 from the germline V gene are MNHEY and SVGEGT. The CDR3 extends over 16 amino acids. Deletions cut 0 bases from V and 5 bases from J, with 14 bases between. The CDR3 DNA reads TGTGCCAGCAGTTACTCGACGGTACAGTGGCACAATGAGCAGTTCTTC. Protein sequence: CASSYSTVQWHNEQFF.

V gene TRBV7-9 combines with J gene TRBJ1-2; D gene ambiguous. Germline lookup yields CDR1 SEHNR and CDR2 FQNEAQ (reference sequence). CDR3 length equals 12 residues. The germline V and J ends were trimmed by 5 bases and 4 bases, with 8 bases remaining between them. The CDR3: CASSMDVYGYTF. The CDR3 nucleotides are TGTGCCAGCAGCATGGACGTCTATGGCTACACCTTC.